This T cell receptor (beta chain) was identified during a study of shared clonotypes between healthy human individuals. The method was immunoSEQ multiplex PCR; TCRdb's version includes in-frame clones alone and lacks a portion of them. The sample consists of hundreds of thousands of clones, roughly four fifths of them appearing once. Every contributor of samples was a Caucasian grown-up residing in Nashville, Tennessee. V was trimmed by 2 bases and J by 0 bases, leaving 4 bases between them. CDR1 is MNHNY and CDR2 is SVGAGI in the germline V gene (reference sequence). The CDR3 loop spans 13 amino acids. This clone has at least ten counts.

The sequence was collected from a woman aged 40 to 49 in good health. Some clones in this sample may be carry-over from other donors' samples. Sequenced sample: PBMCs. This chain joins TRBV6-6 and TRBJ1-2; D gene uncertain. This chain's CDR3 is CASSYDPNYGYTF. The DNA for the CDR3 is TGTGCCAGCAGTTACGACCCTAACTATGGCTACACCTTC.